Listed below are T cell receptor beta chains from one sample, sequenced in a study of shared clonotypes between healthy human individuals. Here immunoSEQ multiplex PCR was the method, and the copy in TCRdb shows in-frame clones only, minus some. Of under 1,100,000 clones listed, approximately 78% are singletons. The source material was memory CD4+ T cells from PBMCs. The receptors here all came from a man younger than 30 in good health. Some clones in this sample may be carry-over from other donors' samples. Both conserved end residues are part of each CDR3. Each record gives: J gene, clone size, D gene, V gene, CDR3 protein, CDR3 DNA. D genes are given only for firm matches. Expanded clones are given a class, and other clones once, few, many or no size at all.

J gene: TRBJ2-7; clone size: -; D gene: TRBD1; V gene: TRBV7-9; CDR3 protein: CASSLRTGDEQYF; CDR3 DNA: TGTGCCAGCAGCTTAAGGACAGGGGACGAGCAGTACTTC
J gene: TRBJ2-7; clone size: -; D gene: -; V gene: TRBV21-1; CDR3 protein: CASSKDGEVGYEQYF; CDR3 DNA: TGTGCCAGCAGCAAAGATGGCGAGGTTGGCTACGAGCAGTACTTC
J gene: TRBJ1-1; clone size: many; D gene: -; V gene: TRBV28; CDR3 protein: CASSLPLDDRWYWAEAFF; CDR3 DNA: TGTGCCAGCAGTTTACCCCTGGATGACAGGTGGTATTGGGCTGAAGCTTTCTTT
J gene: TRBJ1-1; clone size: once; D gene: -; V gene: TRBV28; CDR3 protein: CASSVGLTGTEAFF; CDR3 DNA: TGTGCCAGCAGTGTCGGCCTGACTGGGACTGAAGCTTTCTTT
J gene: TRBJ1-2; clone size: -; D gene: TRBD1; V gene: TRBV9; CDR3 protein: CASSPRTGEGYGYTF; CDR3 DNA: TGTGCCAGCAGCCCACGGACAGGGGAGGGCTATGGCTACACCTTC
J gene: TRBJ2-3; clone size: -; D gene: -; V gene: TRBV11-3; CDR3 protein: CASSLALGFSTDTQYF; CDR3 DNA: TGTGCCAGCAGCTTAGCCTTGGGCTTTAGCACAGATACGCAGTATTTT
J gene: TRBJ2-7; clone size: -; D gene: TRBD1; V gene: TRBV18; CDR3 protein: CASSPPRTGGNYEQYF; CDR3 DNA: TGTGCCAGCTCACCCCCAAGGACAGGGGGCAATTACGAGCAGTACTTC
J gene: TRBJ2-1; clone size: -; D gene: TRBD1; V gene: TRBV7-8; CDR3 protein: CASSPNPGTGVYNEQFF; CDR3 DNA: TGTGCCAGCAGCCCAAACCCCGGGACAGGGGTGTACAATGAGCAGTTCTTC
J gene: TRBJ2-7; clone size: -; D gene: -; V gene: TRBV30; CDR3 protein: CAWSPGYGYEQYF; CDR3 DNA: TGTGCCTGGAGTCCAGGGTACGGTTACGAGCAGTACTTC
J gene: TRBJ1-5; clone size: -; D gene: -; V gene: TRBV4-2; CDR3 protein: CASSQEFSGVDPQHF; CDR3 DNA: TGTGCCAGCAGCCAAGAGTTCTCCGGGGTCGATCCCCAGCATTTT
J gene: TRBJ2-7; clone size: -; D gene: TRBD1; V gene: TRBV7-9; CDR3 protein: CASSSGQGAYEQYF; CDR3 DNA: TGTGCCAGCAGCTCCGGACAGGGAGCCTACGAGCAGTACTTC
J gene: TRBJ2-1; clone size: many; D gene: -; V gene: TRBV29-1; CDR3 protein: CSVAADYNEQFF; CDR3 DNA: TGCAGCGTTGCCGCGGACTACAATGAGCAGTTCTTC
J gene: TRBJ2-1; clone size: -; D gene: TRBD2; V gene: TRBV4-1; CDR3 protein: CASSQDPGLARYNEQFF; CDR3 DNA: TGCGCCAGCAGCCAAGACCCGGGACTAGCGCGCTACAATGAGCAGTTCTTC
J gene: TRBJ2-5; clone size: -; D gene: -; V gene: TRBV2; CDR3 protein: CASSEVVGPWETQYF; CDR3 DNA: TGTGCCAGCAGTGAAGTTGTGGGCCCGTGGGAGACCCAGTACTTC
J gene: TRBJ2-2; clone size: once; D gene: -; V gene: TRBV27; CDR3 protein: CASSWQGSTGELFF; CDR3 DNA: TGTGCCAGCAGTTGGCAGGGAAGCACCGGGGAGCTGTTTTTT
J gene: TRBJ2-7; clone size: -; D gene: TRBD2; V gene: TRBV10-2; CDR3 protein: CASSSPRTSGRNEQYF; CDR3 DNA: TGCGCCAGCAGTTCACCTAGGACTAGCGGGAGGAACGAGCAGTACTTC
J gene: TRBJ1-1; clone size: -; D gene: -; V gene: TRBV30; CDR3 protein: CAWSGEQGGYTEAFF; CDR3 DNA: TGTGCCTGGAGTGGGGAACAGGGTGGATACACTGAAGCTTTCTTT
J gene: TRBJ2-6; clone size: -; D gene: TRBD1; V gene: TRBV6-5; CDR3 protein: CASRTTGAGANVLTF; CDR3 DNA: TGTGCCAGCAGAACGACAGGGGCCGGGGCCAACGTCCTGACTTTC
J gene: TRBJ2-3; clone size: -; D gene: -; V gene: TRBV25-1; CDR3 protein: CASSEYGGLGADTQYF; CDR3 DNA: TGTGCCAGCAGTGAATACGGCGGATTAGGCGCAGATACGCAGTATTTT
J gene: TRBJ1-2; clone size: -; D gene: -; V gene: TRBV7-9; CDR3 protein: CASSETHLGYTF; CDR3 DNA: TGTGCCAGCAGCGAGACGCATCTTGGCTACACCTTC
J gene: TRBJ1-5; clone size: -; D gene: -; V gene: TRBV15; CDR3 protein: CATSRERRGADQPQHF; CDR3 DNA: TGTGCCACCAGCAGAGAACGAAGGGGGGCCGATCAGCCCCAGCATTTT
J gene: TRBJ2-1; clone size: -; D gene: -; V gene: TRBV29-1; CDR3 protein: CSVGTGTPTYNEQFF; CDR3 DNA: TGCAGCGTGGGGACCGGGACTCCGACCTACAATGAGCAGTTCTTC
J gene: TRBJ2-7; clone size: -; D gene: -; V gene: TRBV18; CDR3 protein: CASSSLSGTIGGEQYF; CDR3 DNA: TGTGCCAGCTCATCTTTGTCCGGGACCATTGGTGGCGAGCAGTACTTC
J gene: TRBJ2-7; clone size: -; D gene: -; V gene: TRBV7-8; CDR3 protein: CASSLALEGSYEQYF; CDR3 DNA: TGTGCCAGCAGCTTAGCGTTGGAGGGATCCTACGAGCAGTACTTC
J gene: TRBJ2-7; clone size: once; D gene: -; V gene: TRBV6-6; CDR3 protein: CASRASGTPSGEQYF; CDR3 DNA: TGTGCCAGCAGAGCCTCCGGGACACCGTCGGGCGAGCAGTACTTC
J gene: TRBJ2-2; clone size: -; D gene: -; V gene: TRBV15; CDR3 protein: CATSRWDTPRATGELFF; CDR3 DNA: TGTGCCACCAGCAGATGGGACACCCCCAGGGCGACCGGGGAGCTGTTTTTT
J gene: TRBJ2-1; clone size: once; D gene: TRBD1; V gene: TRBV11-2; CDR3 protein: CASRSRGEQFF; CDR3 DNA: TGTGCCAGCAGGTCCAGGGGGGAGCAGTTCTTC
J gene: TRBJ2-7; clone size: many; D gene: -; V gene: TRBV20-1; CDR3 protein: CSGFMSYEQYF; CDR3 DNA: TGCAGTGGGTTTATGAGCTACGAGCAGTACTTC
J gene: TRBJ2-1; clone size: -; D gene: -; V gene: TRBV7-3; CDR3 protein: CASSVTNLGEQFF; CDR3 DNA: TGTGCCAGCAGCGTGACAAATTTGGGTGAGCAGTTCTTC
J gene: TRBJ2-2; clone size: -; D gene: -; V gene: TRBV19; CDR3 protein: CASTPVLPRGTGELFF; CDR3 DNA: TGTGCCAGCACCCCTGTCCTCCCTCGGGGCACCGGGGAGCTGTTTTTT
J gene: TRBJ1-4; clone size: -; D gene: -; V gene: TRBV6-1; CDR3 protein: CASSEAMSVGTEKLFF; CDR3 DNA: TGTGCCAGCAGTGAAGCGATGTCCGTAGGAACTGAAAAACTGTTTTTT
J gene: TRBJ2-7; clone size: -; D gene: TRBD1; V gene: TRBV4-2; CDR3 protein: CASSQVRKGSQGAPYEQYF; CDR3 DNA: TGTGCCAGCAGCCAAGTGCGTAAGGGGAGCCAGGGGGCTCCTTACGAGCAGTACTTC
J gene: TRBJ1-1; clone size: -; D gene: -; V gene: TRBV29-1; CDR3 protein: CSVDVGQGNTEAFF; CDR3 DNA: TGCAGCGTTGACGTGGGGCAGGGGAACACTGAAGCTTTCTTT
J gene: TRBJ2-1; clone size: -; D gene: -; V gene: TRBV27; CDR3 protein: CASSPRNGPYNEQFF; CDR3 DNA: TGTGCCAGCAGCCCCAGGAATGGGCCCTACAATGAGCAGTTCTTC
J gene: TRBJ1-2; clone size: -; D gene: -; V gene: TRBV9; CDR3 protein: CASSGTPYTGYGYTF; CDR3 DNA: TGTGCCAGCAGCGGCACCCCATACACCGGGTATGGCTACACCTTC
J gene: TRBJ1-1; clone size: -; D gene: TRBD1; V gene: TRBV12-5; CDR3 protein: CASGWGDRNTEAFF; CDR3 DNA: TGTGCTAGTGGGTGGGGGGACAGGAACACTGAAGCTTTCTTT
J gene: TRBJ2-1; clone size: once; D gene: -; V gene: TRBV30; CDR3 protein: CAWGLRSYNEQFF; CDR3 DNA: TGTGCCTGGGGACTCCGCTCCTACAATGAGCAGTTCTTC
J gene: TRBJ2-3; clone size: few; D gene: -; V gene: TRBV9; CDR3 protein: CASRDPLTDTQYF; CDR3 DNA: TGTGCCAGCAGGGACCCCCTAACAGATACGCAGTATTTT
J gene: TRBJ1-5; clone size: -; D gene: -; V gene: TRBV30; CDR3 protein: CAWSVTVGQPQHF; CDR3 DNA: TGTGCCTGGAGTGTAACGGTTGGTCAGCCCCAGCATTTT
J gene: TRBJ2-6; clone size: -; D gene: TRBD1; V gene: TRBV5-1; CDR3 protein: CASSTGEAGANVLTF; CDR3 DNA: TGCGCCAGTTCGACAGGGGAGGCTGGGGCCAACGTCCTGACTTTC
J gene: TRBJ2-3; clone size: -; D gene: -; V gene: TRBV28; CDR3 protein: CASSSPTTPGADTQYF; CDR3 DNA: TGTGCCAGCAGTTCCCCTACCACCCCCGGGGCAGATACGCAGTATTTT
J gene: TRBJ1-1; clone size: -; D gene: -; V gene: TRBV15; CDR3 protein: CATSIGGQNTEAFF; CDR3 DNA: TGTGCCACCAGCATAGGGGGACAGAACACTGAAGCTTTCTTT
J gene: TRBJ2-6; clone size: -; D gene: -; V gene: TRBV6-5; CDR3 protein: CASSYSSSGANVLTF; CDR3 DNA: TGTGCCAGCAGTTACTCCAGCTCTGGGGCCAACGTCCTGACTTTC
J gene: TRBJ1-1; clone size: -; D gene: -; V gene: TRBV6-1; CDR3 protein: CASSSGIVTEAFF; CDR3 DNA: TGTGCCAGCAGTTCTGGGATTGTCACTGAAGCTTTCTTT
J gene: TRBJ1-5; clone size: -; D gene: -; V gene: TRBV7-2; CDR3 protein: CASSAAPTGRNQPQHF; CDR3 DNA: TGTGCCAGCAGCGCAGCTCCGACAGGCCGCAATCAGCCCCAGCATTTT
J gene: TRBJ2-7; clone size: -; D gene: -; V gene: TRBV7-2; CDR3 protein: CASSLVGTPEQYF; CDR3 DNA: TGTGCCAGCAGCTTAGTTGGCACTCCCGAGCAGTACTTC
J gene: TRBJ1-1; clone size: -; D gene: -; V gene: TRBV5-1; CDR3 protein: CASRENTEAFF; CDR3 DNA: TGCGCCAGCAGAGAGAACACTGAAGCTTTCTTT
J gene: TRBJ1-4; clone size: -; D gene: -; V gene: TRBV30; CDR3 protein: CAWNGNEKLFF; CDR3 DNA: TGTGCCTGGAACGGGAATGAAAAACTGTTTTTT
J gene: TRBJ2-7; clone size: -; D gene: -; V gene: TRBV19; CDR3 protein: CASSIDLGSYEQYF; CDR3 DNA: TGTGCCAGTAGTATAGATCTAGGATCCTACGAGCAGTACTTC
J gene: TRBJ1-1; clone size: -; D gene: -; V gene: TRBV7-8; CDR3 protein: CASSLVPIQGAEAFF; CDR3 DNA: TGTGCCAGCAGCTTAGTTCCAATTCAGGGCGCTGAAGCTTTCTTT
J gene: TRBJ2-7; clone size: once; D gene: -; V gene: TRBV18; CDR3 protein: CASSPPSLSDYEQYF; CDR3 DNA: TGTGCCAGCTCACCACCGAGTCTTAGCGACTACGAGCAGTACTTC
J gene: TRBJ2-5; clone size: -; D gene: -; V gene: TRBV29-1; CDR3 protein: CSALEGETQYF; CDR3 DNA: TGCAGCGCGTTAGAGGGGGAGACCCAGTACTTC
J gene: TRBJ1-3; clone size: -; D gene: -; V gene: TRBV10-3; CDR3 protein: CAISLTPSGNTIYF; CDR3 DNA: TGTGCCATCAGCTTGACACCGTCTGGAAACACCATATATTTT
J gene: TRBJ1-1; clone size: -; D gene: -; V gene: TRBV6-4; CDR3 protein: CASSEMQNTEAFF; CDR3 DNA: TGTGCCAGCAGTGAGATGCAGAACACTGAAGCTTTCTTT